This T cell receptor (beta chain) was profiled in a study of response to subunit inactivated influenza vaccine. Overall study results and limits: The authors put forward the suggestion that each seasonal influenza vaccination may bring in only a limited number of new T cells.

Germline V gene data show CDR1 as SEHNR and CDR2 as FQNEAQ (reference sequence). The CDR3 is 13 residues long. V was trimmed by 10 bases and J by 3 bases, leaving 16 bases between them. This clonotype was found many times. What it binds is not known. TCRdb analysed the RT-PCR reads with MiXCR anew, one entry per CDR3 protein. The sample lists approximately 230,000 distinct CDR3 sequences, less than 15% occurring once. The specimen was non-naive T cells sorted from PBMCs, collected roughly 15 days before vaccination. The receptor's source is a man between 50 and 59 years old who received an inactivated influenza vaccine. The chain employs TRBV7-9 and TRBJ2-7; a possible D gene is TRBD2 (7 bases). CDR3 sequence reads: CATSKGGHYEQYF. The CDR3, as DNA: TGTGCCACCTCAAAGGGGGGGCACTACGAGCAGTACTTC.